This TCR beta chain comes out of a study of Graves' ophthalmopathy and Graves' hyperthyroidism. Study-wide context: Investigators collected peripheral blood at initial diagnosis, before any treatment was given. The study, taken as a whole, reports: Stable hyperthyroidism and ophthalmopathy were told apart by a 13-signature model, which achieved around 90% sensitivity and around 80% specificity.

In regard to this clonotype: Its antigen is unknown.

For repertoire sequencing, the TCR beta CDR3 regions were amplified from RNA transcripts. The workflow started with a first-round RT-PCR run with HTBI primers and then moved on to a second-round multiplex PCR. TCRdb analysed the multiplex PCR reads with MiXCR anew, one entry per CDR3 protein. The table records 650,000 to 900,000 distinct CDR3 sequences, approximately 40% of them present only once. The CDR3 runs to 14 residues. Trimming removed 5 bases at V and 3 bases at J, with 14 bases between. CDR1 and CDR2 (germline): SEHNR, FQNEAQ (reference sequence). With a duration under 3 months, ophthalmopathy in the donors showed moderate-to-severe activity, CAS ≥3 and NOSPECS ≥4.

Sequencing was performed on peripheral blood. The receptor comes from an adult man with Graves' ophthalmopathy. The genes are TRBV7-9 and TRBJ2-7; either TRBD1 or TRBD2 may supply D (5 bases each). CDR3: CASSHRDGRYEQYF. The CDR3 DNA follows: TGTGCCAGCAGCCACCGGGACGGACGCTACGAGCAGTACTTC.